This T cell receptor (beta chain) was sequenced in a study of T cells in Graves' hyperthyroidism and ophthalmopathy. The V gene's germline CDR1 is ENHRY and CDR2 SYGVKD. The CDR3 is made up of 15 amino acids. V was shortened by 10 bases and J by 5 bases, with 20 bases between the two germline ends. RNA transcripts gave rise to amplified TCR beta CDR3 regions. First-round RT-PCR of the TCR CDR3 relied on the HTBI primer set. MiXCR was run by TCRdb on the multiplex PCR reads, yielding one entry per CDR3 protein. The sample carries around 450,000 distinct CDR3 sequences, roughly 13% recorded once. In patients aged 18 to 65, hyperthyroidism was newly diagnosed, with duration under 2 months. The source of the PBMCs was less than 12 ml of fresh peripheral blood.

The TCR sequence derives from a woman under 30 with Graves' hyperthyroidism. This chain joins TRBV10-3 and TRBJ2-2; D possibly uses TRBD1 or TRBD2 (7 bases each). Material: blood. CDR3 sequence: CATQRGQGGTGELFF. The CDR3 DNA is TGTGCCACCCAGAGGGGGCAGGGAGGGACCGGGGAGCTGTTTTTT.